This section outlines one T cell receptor (beta chain) sequence together with its context. The antigen remains unidentified. The study sequenced TCR beta in blood CD8+ and CD4+ T cells. The data were obtained in a study of CD8 T cells in Susac syndrome. Findings and caveats of the study: In its TCR sequencing and HLA analysis, the study acknowledged that the number of individuals was relatively small.

Deletions cut 4 bases from V and 3 bases from J, with 15 bases between. CDR1 and CDR2 from the germline V gene are LNHNV and YYDKDF (reference sequence). The CDR3 runs 16 residues. A quantity of about 0.5 to 1 ug RNA underwent reverse transcription using random hexamers. TCRdb used MiXCR to reprocess the immunoSEQ multiplex PCR reads, holding one entry per CDR3 protein. There are under 200,000 distinct CDR3 sequences in the sample; roughly nine tenths occur only once, and 0.085% to 0.1% lies in the top ten. The source material was CD4+ T cells from PBMCs. The V and J genes are TRBV15 and TRBJ2-2; D may be TRBD1 (5 bases). This TCR was sampled from a human donor with Susac syndrome. Written as DNA, the CDR3 is TGTGCCACCAGCAATATAGGACAAACGGACACCGGGGAGCTGTTTTTT. Protein sequence: CATSNIGQTDTGELFF.